This is a list of T cell receptor beta chains from one sample in a study of control samples from healthy donors and cancer patients. The protocol was immunoSEQ multiplex PCR, while the TCRdb copy is restricted to in-frame clones and leaves out a portion. The sample has tens of thousands of clones; 90% to 95% are singletons. The sequenced sample consisted of PBMCs. These receptors were collected from a man aged 45-60 years with lung cancer. Each CDR3 is given with its conserved first and last residue. Fields, in order: V gene, D gene, J gene, clone size, CDR3 protein, CDR3 DNA. D genes are given only for firm matches. A row's size may be missing; if present it is once, few, many or a size class.

TRBV19	-	TRBJ1-3	-	CASTAGILLGNTIYF	TGTGCCAGTACTGCGGGGATACTTCTTGGAAACACCATATATTTT
TRBV10-3	-	TRBJ2-7	once	CASNPGVSSYEQYF	TGTGCCAGCAACCCAGGGGTATCTTCCTACGAGCAGTACTTC
TRBV5-4	-	TRBJ1-2	-	CASSRDSGGYTF	TGTGCCAGCAGCCGTGACAGCGGCGGCTACACCTTC
TRBV3-1/TRBV3-2	-	TRBJ1-1	-	CASSHSRGDTEAFF	TGTGCCAGCAGCCACTCTAGGGGGGACACTGAAGCTTTCTTT
TRBV13	-	TRBJ1-6	-	CASSLNRRPSPLHF	TGTGCCAGCAGCTTAAATCGGCGCCCTTCACCCCTCCACTTT
TRBV4-1	-	TRBJ1-5	-	CASSQSGNSNQPQHF	TGCGCCAGCAGCCAATCAGGGAATAGCAATCAGCCCCAGCATTTT
TRBV5-1	TRBD1	TRBJ1-5	once	CASSLAGQGVGDPQHF	TGCGCCAGCAGCTTGGCCGGTCAGGGGGTAGGTGATCCCCAGCATTTT
TRBV12-3/TRBV12-4	TRBD1	TRBJ1-1	-	CASSLSQGAEAFF	TGTGCCAGCAGTTTATCCCAGGGGGCTGAAGCTTTCTTT
TRBV6-6	-	TRBJ1-2	-	CASSSYQQVVYGYTF	TGTGCCAGCAGTTCCTATCAACAGGTCGTCTATGGCTACACCTTC
TRBV5-1	-	TRBJ2-4	-	CASSKGQRNIQYF	TGCGCCAGCAGCAAAGGACAGCGAAACATTCAGTACTTC
TRBV2	TRBD1	TRBJ2-3	-	CASNQGQGDFTDTQYF	TGTGCCAGCAATCAAGGACAGGGGGACTTCACAGATACGCAGTATTTT
TRBV4-3	-	TRBJ2-7	-	CASSQGLGHEQYF	TGCGCCAGCAGCCAAGGGCTCGGGCACGAGCAGTACTTC
TRBV19	TRBD2	TRBJ2-5	-	CASSISGARGTSGGQETQYF	TGTGCCAGTAGTATTAGCGGGGCCAGGGGGACTAGCGGGGGCCAAGAGACCCAGTACTTC
TRBV30	-	TRBJ1-4	-	CAWTPDSLYEKLFF	TGTGCCTGGACCCCGGACAGCCTCTACGAAAAACTGTTTTTT
TRBV11-2	TRBD1	TRBJ1-5	once	CASSPTGSGNQPQHF	TGTGCCAGCAGCCCGACAGGGTCGGGCAATCAGCCCCAGCATTTT
TRBV3-1/TRBV3-2	-	TRBJ2-1	-	CASSQVNRGTRNEQFF	TGTGCCAGCAGCCAAGTAAATCGGGGAACCCGCAATGAGCAGTTCTTC
TRBV7-9	TRBD2	TRBJ2-1	once	CASSPRGEHNEQFF	TGTGCCAGCAGCCCACGGGGGGAACACAATGAGCAGTTCTTC
TRBV15	TRBD1	TRBJ1-1	few	CATSRRTLLRTGREAEAFF	TGTGCCACCAGCAGACGAACCCTACTAAGGACAGGGCGTGAGGCTGAAGCTTTCTTT
TRBV5-5	-	TRBJ1-4	-	CASSQTGSTNEKLFF	TGTGCCAGCAGTCAGACAGGTTCAACTAATGAAAAACTGTTTTTT
TRBV6-2/TRBV6-3	TRBD1	TRBJ1-5	-	CASSRTTGIGVGNQPQHF	TGTGCCAGCAGTCGGACGACAGGGATCGGAGTGGGCAATCAGCCCCAGCATTTT
TRBV2	TRBD1	TRBJ2-7	few	CASSDGQGVNEQYF	TGTGCCAGCAGTGACGGACAGGGGGTGAACGAGCAGTACTTC
TRBV15	-	TRBJ1-6	-	CATSRDHADSPLHF	TGTGCCACCAGCAGAGATCATGCGGATTCACCCCTCCACTTT
TRBV5-1	TRBD1	TRBJ2-3	-	CASSSETGGETDTQYF	TGCGCCAGCAGCTCGGAGACAGGGGGCGAGACAGATACGCAGTATTTT
TRBV13	-	TRBJ2-2	-	CASSPRQVNTGELFF	TGTGCCAGCAGCCCGCGACAGGTCAACACCGGGGAGCTGTTTTTT
TRBV9	-	TRBJ2-2	-	CASSERLTGLGTGELFF	TGTGCCAGCAGCGAGCGATTAACAGGGTTGGGCACCGGGGAGCTGTTTTTT
TRBV28	-	TRBJ2-7	-	CASSLVQGAITYEQYF	TGTGCCAGCAGTCTGGTACAGGGTGCGATAACCTACGAGCAGTACTTC
TRBV29-1	-	TRBJ1-2	-	CSPGPNYGYTF	TGCAGCCCCGGACCCAACTATGGCTACACCTTC
TRBV19	TRBD1	TRBJ1-1	-	CASSQRQGARTEAFF	TGTGCCAGTAGCCAACGACAGGGTGCGAGGACTGAAGCTTTCTTT
TRBV30	-	TRBJ2-3	-	CAWDKTGDRGDTQYF	TGTGCCTGGGATAAGACAGGCGATAGAGGGGATACGCAGTATTTT
TRBV10-3	-	TRBJ1-1	once	CAISVIRENTEAFF	TGTGCCATCAGTGTAATCAGAGAGAACACTGAAGCTTTCTTT
TRBV27	-	TRBJ2-1	-	CASSLGGTGSNEQFF	TGTGCCAGCAGCCTAGGGGGTACCGGGTCGAATGAGCAGTTCTTC
TRBV9	-	TRBJ2-7	once	CASSVATGSEQYF	TGTGCCAGCAGCGTAGCTACAGGGTCCGAGCAGTACTTC
TRBV10-3	-	TRBJ2-7	-	CAISENRDDYEQYF	TGTGCCATCAGTGAGAACAGGGACGACTACGAGCAGTACTTC
TRBV29-1	-	TRBJ1-1	-	CSVGFGGGTEAFF	TGCAGCGTTGGGTTTGGGGGGGGCACTGAAGCTTTCTTT
TRBV18	-	TRBJ2-7	-	CASSRTVSEQYF	TGTGCCAGCTCACGGACAGTATCCGAGCAGTACTTC
TRBV4-3	TRBD1	TRBJ2-7	-	CASSQDRRRGQGSYEQYF	TGCGCCAGCAGCCAAGATAGGCGTAGGGGACAGGGCTCCTACGAGCAGTACTTC
TRBV20-1	-	TRBJ2-7	-	CSASLRDTYSYEQYF	TGCAGTGCTAGTCTCCGGGACACTTACTCCTACGAGCAGTACTTC
TRBV20-1	-	TRBJ1-5	-	CSASLTGSNQPQHF	TGCAGTGCTAGTTTAACAGGGAGCAATCAGCCCCAGCATTTT
TRBV15	-	TRBJ1-1	-	CATSRDQARGAFF	TGTGCCACCAGCAGAGATCAGGCCCGAGGTGCTTTCTTT
TRBV24-1	-	TRBJ2-2	-	CATSDFSGPNTGELFF	TGTGCCACCAGTGATTTCTCCGGACCGAACACCGGGGAGCTGTTTTTT
TRBV9	-	TRBJ1-1	-	CASSWGDGTEAFF	TGTGCCAGCAGCTGGGGGGACGGGACTGAAGCTTTCTTT
TRBV6-5	TRBD1	TRBJ1-6	-	CASSYSTGGRRSPLHF	TGTGCCAGCAGTTACTCGACAGGGGGCCGTCGTTCACCCCTCCACTTT
TRBV4-1	-	TRBJ1-1	-	CASSQEGRWDTEAFF	TGCGCCAGCAGCCAAGAGGGGCGATGGGACACTGAAGCTTTCTTT